The 14 T cell receptor beta chains below come from one sample, sequenced in a study of blood T cell repertoires in COVID-19. Here immunoSEQ multiplex PCR was the method, and the copy in TCRdb shows in-frame clones only, minus some. The sample lists about 150,000 clones, around 86% occurring once. The sequencing sample was made of peripheral blood. The source is a woman aged 55-69 years with active or convalescent COVID-19.

This chain links TRBV5-1 with TRBJ1-1, with D possibly matching TRBD1 (6 bases). This CDR3 spans 13 amino acids. V was cut by 7 bases and J by 1 base, with 11 bases left in between. In germline, CDR1 is SGHRS, CDR2 YFSETQ. DNA of the CDR3: TGCGCCAGCGCCGGGACACAGAACACTGAAGCTTTCTTT. Protein product: CASAGTQNTEAFF.

The chain recombines TRBV10-3 with TRBJ2-7, with a possible D match to TRBD2 (6 bases). Germline V CDR1 and CDR2: ENHRY, SYGVKD. CDR3 length: 11 amino acids. The V end lost 10 bases, the J end lost 6 bases, and 13 bases lay between the germline ends. The CDR3: CATSANSEQYF. CDR3 in DNA: TGTGCCACTAGCGCGAATAGCGAGCAGTACTTC.

This chain connects TRBV7-9 to TRBJ2-3; TRBD1 matches at 8 bases. Germline V gives CDR1 SEHNR, CDR2 FQNEAQ (reference sequence). The CDR3 is 13 amino acids. With 5 bases clipped from V and 6 bases from J, the junction kept 4 bases outside the gene matches. This CDR3 is CASSLRDRDTQYF. CDR3 DNA: TGTGCCAGCAGCCTAAGGGACAGGGATACGCAGTATTTT.

The V and J genes are TRBV24-1 and TRBJ2-7; TRBD2 aligns across 9 bases. Looked up from germline, CDR1 is KGHDR and CDR2 is SFDVKD. V was pared by 2 bases and J by 7 bases, with 11 bases of the junction left unmatched. The CDR3 loop spans 16 amino acids. In DNA form, the CDR3 reads TGTGCCACCAGTGATTCTAGTAGCGGGAGCCTTTTTGAGCAGTACTTC. Its translation: CATSDSSSGSLFEQYF.

The chain recombines TRBV19 with TRBJ2-7; 11 bases map to TRBD1. The CDR3 length is 13 residues. The V and J ends lost 5 bases and 4 bases, in that order; junction bases with no gene match: 1. Germline-derived CDR1 and CDR2 are LNHDA and SQIVND (reference sequence). The CDR3 region is CASSGTGGYEQYF. DNA for the CDR3: TGTGCCAGTAGTGGGACAGGGGGATACGAGCAGTACTTC.

The chain recombines TRBV28 with TRBJ1-1; TRBD1 matches at 8 bases. CDR3 size: 15 residues. Trimming at V came to 6 bases and at J to 4 bases, leaving 10 bases not matched to a gene. Germline lookup yields CDR1 MDHEN and CDR2 SYDVKM. CDR3 in DNA: TGTGCCAGCAGCCCGGCCGGACAGGGTCCCACTGAAGCTTTCTTT. It translates to CASSPAGQGPTEAFF.

The V gene is TRBV18, the J gene TRBJ2-7; TRBD2 matches 15 bases. The germline V gene encodes CDR1 KGHSH and CDR2 LQKENI. After removal of 2 bases from V and 2 bases from J, the junction contained 1 base not matched to a gene. The CDR3 is made up of 16 amino acids. The CDR3: CASSPGLAGGTYEQYF. The CDR3 nucleotides read TGTGCCAGCTCACCAGGACTAGCGGGAGGGACCTACGAGCAGTACTTC.

V is TRBV9 and J is TRBJ1-1; D ambiguous. CDR1 SGDLS and CDR2 YYNGEE come from the germline V gene. With 5 bases removed from V and 4 bases from J, the gap between germline ends came to 6 bases. The CDR3 has 11 amino acids. As DNA, the CDR3 is TGTGCCAGCAGTCCGAGCACTGAAGCTTTCTTT. Translated: CASSPSTEAFF.

This chain joins TRBV27 and TRBJ2-3; the match to TRBD2 covers 7 bases. Germline CDR1 and CDR2: MNHEY and SMNVEV (reference sequence). J lost 8 bases, V lost 1 base, and 18 bases had no gene match. This CDR3 is 18 amino acids long. The CDR3 coding sequence is TGTGCCAGCAGTTTATTTGCGGGACTAAGAAACGACCCAGGTACGCAGTATTTT. Translating it yields CASSLFAGLRNDPGTQYF.

J is TRBJ1-2 and V is TRBV27; TRBD1 might be the D (5 bases). The CDR3 covers 14 residues. V lost 0 bases and J lost 2, with 7 bases in between. Per germline, CDR1 MNHEY and CDR2 SMNVEV (reference sequence). The CDR3 region is CASSLSPGNYGYTF. The CDR3 coding sequence is TGTGCCAGCAGTTTATCCCCAGGGAACTATGGCTACACCTTC.

The rearrangement uses TRBV6-5 and TRBJ2-1; D unclear. Germline CDR1 reads MNHEY; CDR2 reads SVGAGI. Trimming pared 2 bases from V and 7 bases from J, leaving 12 bases between. CDR3 length: 14 residues. The CDR3 reads CASSYDSQFNEQFF. The DNA of the CDR3 is TGTGCCAGCAGTTACGATTCACAGTTTAATGAGCAGTTCTTC.

The chain joins TRBV9 to TRBJ2-1; 7 bases are shared with TRBD1. Trimming cost V 1 base and J 5 bases; bases outside gene matches: 9. The CDR3 has 16 amino acids. CDR1 and CDR2 from the germline V gene are SGDLS and YYNGEE. The CDR3 protein is CASSVTGGTEHNEQFF. CDR3 nucleotide sequence: TGTGCCAGCAGCGTAACAGGTGGGACAGAACACAATGAGCAGTTCTTC. Combining the CDR3 with reference TRBV9 and TRBJ2-1 gives the whole variable domain DSGVTQTPKHLITATGQRVTLRCSPRSGDLSVYWYQQSLDQGLQFLIQYYNGEERAKGNILERFSAQQFPDLHSELNLSSLELGDSALYFCASSVTGGTEHNEQFFGPGTRLTVL.

In this sample, this clone turned up a few times. The rearrangement uses TRBV2 and TRBJ1-4, with 9 positions matching TRBD1. The CDR3 loop spans 16 amino acids. The V gene's germline CDR1 is SNHLY and CDR2 FYNNEI. The V gene end was trimmed by 3 bases and the J gene end by 7 bases; junction bases not matched to a gene: 9. The CDR3 DNA follows: TGTGCCAGCAGTGAGGTACAGGGGGCTCGGGGTGAAAAACTGTTTTTT. It yields the protein CASSEVQGARGEKLFF.

This clone was seen just once. V is TRBV2 and J is TRBJ1-6; no definite D call. The V end lost 6 bases, the J end lost 4 bases, and 4 bases lay between the germline ends. Germline V lookup: CDR1 SNHLY, CDR2 FYNNEI. CDR3 size: 12 residues. For the CDR3, the DNA is TGTGCCAGCAGGTTATATAATTCACCCCTCCACTTT. This translates into CASRLYNSPLHF.